This T cell receptor (beta chain) was obtained from a study of breast tumors, draining lymph nodes, adjacent tissues. This clonotype has ten or more counts. Antigen: not known. MiXCR, run by TCRdb on the multiplex PCR reads, gives a single entry per CDR3 protein. The repertoire holds some 52,000 distinct CDR3 sequences, with roughly 40% as singletons. This CDR3 spans 13 amino acids. Germline V lookup: CDR1 KGHDR, CDR2 SFDVKD. The junction had 5 bases not matched to a gene; V was cut back by 9 bases and J by 5 bases. Study-wide findings and caveats: Tumors had less TCR diversity than lymph nodes, more than nontumor tissue.

The chain has TRBV24-1 and TRBJ2-7, with 11 bases identical to TRBD1. This receptor was identified in a female donor with breast cancer. Some clones in this sample may be carry-over from other donors' samples. The sample comprised breast tumor tissue. The chain's CDR3 is CATGQGAINEQYF. The CDR3 region has the DNA TGTGCCACCGGACAGGGGGCGATAAACGAGCAGTACTTC.